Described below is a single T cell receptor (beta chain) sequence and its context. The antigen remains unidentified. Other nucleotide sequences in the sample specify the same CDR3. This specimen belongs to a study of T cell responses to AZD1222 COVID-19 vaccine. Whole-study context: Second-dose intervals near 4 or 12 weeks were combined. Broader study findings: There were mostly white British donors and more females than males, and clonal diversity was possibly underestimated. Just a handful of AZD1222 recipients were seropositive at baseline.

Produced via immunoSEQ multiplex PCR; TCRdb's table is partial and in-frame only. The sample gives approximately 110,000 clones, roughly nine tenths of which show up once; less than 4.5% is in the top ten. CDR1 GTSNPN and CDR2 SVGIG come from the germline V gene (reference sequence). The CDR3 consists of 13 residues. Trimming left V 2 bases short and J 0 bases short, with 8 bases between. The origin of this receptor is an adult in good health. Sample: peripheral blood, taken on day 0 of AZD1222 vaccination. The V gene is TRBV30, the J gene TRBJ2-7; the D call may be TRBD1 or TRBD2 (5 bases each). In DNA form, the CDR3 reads TGTGCCTGGAGTTCAGGGAGCTCCTACGAGCAGTACTTC. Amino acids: CAWSSGSSYEQYF.